This T cell receptor beta chain was found in a study of beta chain features in type 1 diabetes. Isolated RNA was reverse transcribed in full, so expressed TCRB transcripts were sequenced. The method was immunoSEQ multiplex PCR; TCRdb's version includes in-frame clones alone and lacks a portion of them. The sample lists 400,000 to 550,000 clones, roughly 10% occurring once. Trimming removed 0 bases at V and 3 bases at J, with 10 bases between. CDR3 size: 14 residues. Germline V gene lookup returns CDR1 SGHRS and CDR2 YFSETQ. This chain joins TRBV5-1 and TRBJ2-7; D is undetermined. This TCR was recovered from a young woman in good health. Sequencing was done on a sample of naive CD4+ T cells from blood. The CDR3 loop reads CASSLEAASYEQYF. Here the CDR3 DNA reads TGCGCCAGCAGCTTGGAGGCAGCAAGCTACGAGCAGTACTTC.